Presented here are 6 T cell receptor beta chains from one specimen sequenced in a study of T cells expressing NK-cell markers. Reprocessing the 5' RACE reads, TCRdb reports a single entry for every CDR3 protein and omits DNA. The sample table includes a few hundred thousand distinct CDR3 sequences. Sequencing input: blood T cells: a sorted CD56 or NKG2C T cell subset, CD4+ or CD8+ T cells, or bulk PBMC T cells (not recorded which). Receptor source: a man aged 18-70 years in good health.

The V and J genes are TRBV12-3 or TRBV12-4 and TRBJ2-3; TCRdb's D call of TRBD2 is untestable without DNA. The CDR3 extends over 16 amino acids. This CDR3 is CASSYTSGGASDTQYF.

The chain uses TRBV29-1 and TRBJ2-5; the TCRdb call, TRBD2, lacks DNA for checking. Germline V gene data show CDR1 as SQVTM and CDR2 as ANQGSEA. The CDR3 sequence is 19 residues long. The CDR3 sequence is CSVPSQGPGLAGRGETQYF.

The V call is TRBV7-3, the J call TRBJ1-1; TCRdb indicates TRBD1, and absent DNA this call remains unverified. The CDR3 runs to 14 residues. Germline V lookup: CDR1 SGHTA, CDR2 FQGTGA. CDR3 sequence: CASSRQGPNTEAFF.

The rearrangement uses TRBV9 and TRBJ1-6. Germline V gene data show CDR1 as SGDLS and CDR2 as YYNGEE. The CDR3 has 15 residues. The CDR3 region is CASSVEVGSNSPLHF. Full variable domain (outside the CDR3, taken from reference TRBV9 and TRBJ1-6): DSGVTQTPKHLITATGQRVTLRCSPRSGDLSVYWYQQSLDQGLQFLIQYYNGEERAKGNILERFSAQQFPDLHSELNLSSLELGDSALYFCASSVEVGSNSPLHFGNGTRLTVT.

This chain links TRBV15 with TRBJ2-7; absent DNA, TCRdb's TRBD2 call cannot be checked. There are 13 residues in the CDR3. Germline V gene data show CDR1 as LNHNV and CDR2 as YYDKDF (reference sequence). CDR3 in amino acids: CATSMAGGHEQYF.

The chain uses TRBV6-5 and TRBJ2-2. CDR3 length: 14 amino acids. Germline V gene lookup returns CDR1 MNHEY and CDR2 SVGAGI. The CDR3 loop is CASSYGVNTGELFF.